This T cell receptor (beta chain) was sequenced in a study of T-cell memory formation after mild COVID-19. It was 5'RACE with constant-segment primers that produced the TCR alpha and TCR beta cDNA libraries, which carried sample barcodes and UMIs. TCRdb used MiXCR to reprocess the 5' RACE reads, holding one entry per CDR3 protein. The repertoire holds tens of thousands of distinct CDR3 sequences, roughly 10% seen once, with around 28% in the top ten. The origin of this receptor is a man younger than 35 who had mild COVID-19 (a few samples of this study predate the infection). Cell type and time point are not known. The source material was PBMCs or a T cell subset sorted from them (not recorded which).

As DNA, the CDR3 is TGTGCCAGCAGTTTATCCCTCGGAGGGGCCAACGTCCTGACTTTC. It yields the protein CASSLSLGGANVLTF. The chain uses TRBV12-3 or TRBV12-4 and TRBJ2-6; D ambiguous. CDR3 size: 15 residues. The germline V and J ends were trimmed by 2 bases and 4 bases, with 9 bases remaining between them.